This T cell receptor (beta chain) was recovered during a study of blood T cell repertoires in COVID-19. The junction had 4 bases not matched to a gene; V was cut back by 6 bases and J by 2 bases. This CDR3 is built from 14 residues. Germline V gene sequence: CDR1 MDHEN, CDR2 SYDVKM. Original methodology: Cell counts per sample came from amplifying reference gene primers. Produced via immunoSEQ multiplex PCR; TCRdb's table is partial and in-frame only. The V and J calls and the clone size are those of that table, but D and trimming were determined from the DNA. The table includes about 230,000 clones, 75% to 85% detected once. Patients of the Seattle cohort, enrolled during active infection, were followed longitudinally.

What was sequenced was peripheral blood. The receptor was isolated from a woman under 40 with COVID-19, enrolled during active disease. This chain joins TRBV28 and TRBJ2-3; TRBD2 agrees at 8 bases. The CDR3 sequence is CASSLGGATDTQYF. The CDR3 coding sequence is TGTGCCAGCAGCCTCGGGGGGGCCACAGATACGCAGTATTTT. Together with reference TRBV28 and TRBJ2-3, the CDR3 gives the full variable domain: DVKVTQSSRYLVKRTGEKVFLECVQDMDHENMFWYRQDPGLGLRLIYFSYDVKMKEKGDIPEGYSVSREKKERFSLILESASTNQTSMYLCASSLGGATDTQYFGPGTRLTVL.